This T cell receptor (beta chain) was sequenced during a study of cytomegalovirus exposure and HLA in healthy donors. Overall study findings and caveats: Indistinguishability led to the exclusion of some V segments, TRBV6-2 and TRBV6-3 included.

PCR employed 60 Vbeta and 13 Jbeta primers. Sequenced by immunoSEQ multiplex PCR; TCRdb stores in-frame clones only, minus some. The sample features roughly 40,000 clones, with 7.5% to 9.5% in its top ten. The CDR3 is 14 amino acids. The germline CDR1 and CDR2 sequences are ENHRY and SYGVKD. The ends lost 2 bases at V and 2 bases at J; junction bases unmatched: 2. Regarding this clone: Its antigen is undetermined.

The sample comprised PBMCs. The origin of this receptor is a man aged 40-55 years in good health and CMV-seropositive. V usage is TRBV10-3 and J usage is TRBJ2-5, with TRBD2 matching over 7 bases. CDR3 in DNA: TGTGCCATCAGTGAGGCCGGGGGGCAAGAGACCCAGTACTTC. Its translation: CAISEAGGQETQYF.